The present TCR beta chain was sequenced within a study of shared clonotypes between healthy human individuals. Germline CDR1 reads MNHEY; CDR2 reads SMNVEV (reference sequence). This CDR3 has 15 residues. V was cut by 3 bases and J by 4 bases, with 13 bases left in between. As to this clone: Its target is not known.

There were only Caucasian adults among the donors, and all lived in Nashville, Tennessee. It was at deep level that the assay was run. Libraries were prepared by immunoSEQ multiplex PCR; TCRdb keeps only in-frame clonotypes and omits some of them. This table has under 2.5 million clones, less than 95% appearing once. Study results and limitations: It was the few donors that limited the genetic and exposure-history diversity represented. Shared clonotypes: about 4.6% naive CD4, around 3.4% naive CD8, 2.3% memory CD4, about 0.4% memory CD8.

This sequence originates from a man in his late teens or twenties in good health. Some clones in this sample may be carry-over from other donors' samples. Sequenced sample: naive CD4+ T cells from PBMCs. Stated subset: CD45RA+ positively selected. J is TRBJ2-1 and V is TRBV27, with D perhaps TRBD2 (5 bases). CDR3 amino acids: CASSFGRTRYNEQFF. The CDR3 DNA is TGTGCCAGCAGTTTCGGGCGGACTCGGTACAATGAGCAGTTCTTC.